This entry is about one TCR beta chain. Its antigen is unknown. This entry belongs to a study of blood T cells in healthy people across ages. Study-wide results and limits: Roughly linear declines in TCR beta diversity per million T cells occurred with age.

The use of a sample-barcoded 5' primer and a J-beta primer mix characterized a second PCR of roughly 6 to 11 cycles. TCRdb re-analysed the 5' RACE reads in MiXCR, keeping a single row per CDR3 protein. The sample records 450,000 to 650,000 distinct CDR3 sequences, 24% being singletons. This CDR3 region has 13 residues. Trimming removed 8 bases from V and 5 bases from J, with 15 bases in between. The V gene's germline CDR1 is SGHDN and CDR2 FVKESK. These same data were also listed under a study on T cells of mothers and their children.

Sequencing used blood. The sequence came from a boy younger than 18 in good health. The V call is TRBV14, the J call TRBJ1-1; D gene ambiguous. CDR3 amino acids: CASGSLYGTEAFF. CDR3 sequence (DNA): TGTGCCAGCGGATCTTTATATGGGACTGAAGCTTTCTTT.